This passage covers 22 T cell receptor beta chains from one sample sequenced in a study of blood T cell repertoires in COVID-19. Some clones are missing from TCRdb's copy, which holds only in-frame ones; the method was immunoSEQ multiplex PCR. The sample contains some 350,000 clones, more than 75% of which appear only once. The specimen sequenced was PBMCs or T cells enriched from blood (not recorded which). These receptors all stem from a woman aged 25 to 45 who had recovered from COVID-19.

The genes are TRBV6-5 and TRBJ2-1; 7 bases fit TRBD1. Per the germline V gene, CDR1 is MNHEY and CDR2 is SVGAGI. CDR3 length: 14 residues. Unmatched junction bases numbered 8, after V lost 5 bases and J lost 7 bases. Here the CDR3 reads CASSRRQGFNEQFF. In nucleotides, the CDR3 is TGTGCCAGCAGTAGGCGACAGGGCTTTAATGAGCAGTTCTTC.

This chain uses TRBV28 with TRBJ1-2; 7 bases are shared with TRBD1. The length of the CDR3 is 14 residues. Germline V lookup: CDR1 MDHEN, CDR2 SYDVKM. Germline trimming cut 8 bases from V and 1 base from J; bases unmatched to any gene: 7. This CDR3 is CASDLGQNNYGYTF. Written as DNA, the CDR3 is TGTGCCAGCGACCTGGGACAGAATAACTATGGCTACACCTTC.

The CDR3, as DNA: TGTGCCAGCAGGGGCGGACAGGCCTACGAGCAGTACTTC. This gives the protein CASRGGQAYEQYF. The chain employs TRBV2 and TRBJ2-7, with 7 bases lining up with TRBD1. The CDR3 runs to 13 residues. Germline CDR1 is SNHLY and CDR2 is FYNNEI. J gave up 2 bases and V 6 bases, and 4 bases lay outside the gene matches. Variable domain in full (rest from reference TRBV2 and TRBJ2-7): EPEVTQTPSHQVTQMGQEVILRCVPISNHLYFYWYRQILGQKVEFLVSFYNNEISEKSEIFDDQFSVERPDGSNFTLKIRSTKLEDSAMYFCASRGGQAYEQYFGPGTRLTVT.

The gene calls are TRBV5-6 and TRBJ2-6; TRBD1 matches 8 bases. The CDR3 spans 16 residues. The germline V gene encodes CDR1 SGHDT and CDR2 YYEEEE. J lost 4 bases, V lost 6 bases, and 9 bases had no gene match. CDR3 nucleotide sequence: TGTGCCAGCACCTTTCCCAGGGGGCGCGGGGCCAACGTCCTGACTTTC. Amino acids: CASTFPRGRGANVLTF.

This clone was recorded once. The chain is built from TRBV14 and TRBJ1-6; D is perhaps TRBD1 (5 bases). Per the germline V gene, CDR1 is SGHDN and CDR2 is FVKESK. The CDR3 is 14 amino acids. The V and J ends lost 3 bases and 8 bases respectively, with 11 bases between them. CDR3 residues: CASSHLGVDSPLHF. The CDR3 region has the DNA TGTGCCAGCAGCCATCTAGGGGTGGATTCACCCCTCCACTTT.

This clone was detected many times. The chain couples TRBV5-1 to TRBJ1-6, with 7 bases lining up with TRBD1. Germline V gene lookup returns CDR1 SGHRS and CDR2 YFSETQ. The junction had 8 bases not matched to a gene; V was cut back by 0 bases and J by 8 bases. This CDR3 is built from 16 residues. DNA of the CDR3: TGCGCCAGCAGCTTGGTAACAGGGGAAAGAGATTCACCCCTCCACTTT. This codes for CASSLVTGERDSPLHF.

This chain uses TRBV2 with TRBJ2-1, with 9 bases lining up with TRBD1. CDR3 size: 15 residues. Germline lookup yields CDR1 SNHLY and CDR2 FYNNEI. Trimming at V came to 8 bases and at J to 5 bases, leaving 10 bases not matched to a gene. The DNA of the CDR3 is TGTGCCAGCCGTCTCCGGGACAGGGTTGACAATGAGCAGTTCTTC. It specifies CASRLRDRVDNEQFF.

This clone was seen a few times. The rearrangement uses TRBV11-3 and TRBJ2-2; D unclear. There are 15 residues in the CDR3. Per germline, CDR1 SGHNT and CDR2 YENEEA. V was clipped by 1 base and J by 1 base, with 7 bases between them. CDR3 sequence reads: CASSLGSGNTGELFF. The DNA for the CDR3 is TGTGCCAGCAGCTTAGGCTCCGGGAACACCGGGGAGCTGTTTTTT.

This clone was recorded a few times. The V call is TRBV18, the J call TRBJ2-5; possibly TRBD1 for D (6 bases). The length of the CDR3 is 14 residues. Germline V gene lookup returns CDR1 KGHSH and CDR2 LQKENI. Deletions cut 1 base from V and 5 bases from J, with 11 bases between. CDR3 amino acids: CASSPQWGRETQYF. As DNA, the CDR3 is TGTGCCAGCTCACCACAATGGGGGCGTGAGACCCAGTACTTC.

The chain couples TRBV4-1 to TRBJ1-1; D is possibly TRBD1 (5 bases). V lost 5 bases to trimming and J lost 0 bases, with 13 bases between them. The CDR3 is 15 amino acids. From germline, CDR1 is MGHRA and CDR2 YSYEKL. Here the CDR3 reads CASSDSFFMNTEAFF. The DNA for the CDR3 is TGCGCCAGCAGCGACAGTTTTTTTATGAACACTGAAGCTTTCTTT.

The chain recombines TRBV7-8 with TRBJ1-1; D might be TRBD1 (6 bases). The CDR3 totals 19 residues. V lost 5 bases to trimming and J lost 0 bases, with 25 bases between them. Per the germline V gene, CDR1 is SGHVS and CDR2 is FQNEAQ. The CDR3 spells CASSPNLYRVGTMNTEAFF. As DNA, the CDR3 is TGTGCCAGCAGCCCGAACTTGTACAGGGTCGGCACTATGAACACTGAAGCTTTCTTT. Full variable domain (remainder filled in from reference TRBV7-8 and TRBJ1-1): GAGVSQSPRYKVAKRGQDVALRCDPISGHVSLFWYQQALGQGPEFLTYFQNEAQLDKSGLPSDRFFAERPEGSVSTLKIQRTQQEDSAVYLCASSPNLYRVGTMNTEAFFGQGTRLTVV.

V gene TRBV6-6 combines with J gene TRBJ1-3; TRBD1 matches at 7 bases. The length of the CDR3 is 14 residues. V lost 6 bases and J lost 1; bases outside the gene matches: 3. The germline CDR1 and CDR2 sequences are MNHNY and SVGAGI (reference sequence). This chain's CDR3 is CASSYRGSGNTIYF. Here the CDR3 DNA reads TGTGCCAGCAGCTACAGGGGTTCTGGAAACACCATATATTTT.

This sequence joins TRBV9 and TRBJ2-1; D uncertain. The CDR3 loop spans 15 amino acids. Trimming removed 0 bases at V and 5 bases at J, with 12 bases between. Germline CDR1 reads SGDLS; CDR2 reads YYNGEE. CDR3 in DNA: TGTGCCAGCAGCGTAGCCCCACAGATAGACAATGAGCAGTTCTTC. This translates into CASSVAPQIDNEQFF.

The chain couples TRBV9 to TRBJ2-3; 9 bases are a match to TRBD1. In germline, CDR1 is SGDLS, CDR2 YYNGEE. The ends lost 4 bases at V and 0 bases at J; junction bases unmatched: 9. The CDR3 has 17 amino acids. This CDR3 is CASSPHTGGLSTDTQYF. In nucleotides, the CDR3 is TGTGCCAGCAGCCCACATACAGGGGGCCTAAGCACAGATACGCAGTATTTT.

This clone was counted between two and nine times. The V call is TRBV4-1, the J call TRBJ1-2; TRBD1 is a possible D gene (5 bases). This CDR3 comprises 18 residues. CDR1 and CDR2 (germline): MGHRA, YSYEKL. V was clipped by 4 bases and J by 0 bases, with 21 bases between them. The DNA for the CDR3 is TGCGCCAGCAGCCTTCAGGGCCTCCCTTCCAAAGCTAACTATGGCTACACCTTC. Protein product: CASSLQGLPSKANYGYTF.

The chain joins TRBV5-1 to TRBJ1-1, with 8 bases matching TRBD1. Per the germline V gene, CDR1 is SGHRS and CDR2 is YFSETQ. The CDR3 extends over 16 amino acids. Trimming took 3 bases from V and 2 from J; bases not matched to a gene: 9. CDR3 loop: CASSSNGQGFNTEAFF. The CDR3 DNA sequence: TGCGCCAGCAGCTCGAACGGACAGGGATTCAACACTGAAGCTTTCTTT.

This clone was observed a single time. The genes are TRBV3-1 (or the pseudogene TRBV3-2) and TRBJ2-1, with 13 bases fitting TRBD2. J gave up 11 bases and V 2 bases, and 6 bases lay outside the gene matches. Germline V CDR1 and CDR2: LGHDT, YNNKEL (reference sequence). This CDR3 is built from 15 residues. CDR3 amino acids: CASSQLRTSGGKQFF. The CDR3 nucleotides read TGTGCCAGCAGCCAACTAAGGACTAGCGGGGGAAAGCAGTTCTTC.

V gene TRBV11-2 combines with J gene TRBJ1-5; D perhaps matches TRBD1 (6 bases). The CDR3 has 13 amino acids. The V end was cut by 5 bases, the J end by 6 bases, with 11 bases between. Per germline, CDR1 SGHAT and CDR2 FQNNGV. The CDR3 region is CASSETGLQPQHF. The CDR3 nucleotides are TGTGCCAGCAGCGAGACAGGCCTTCAGCCCCAGCATTTT.

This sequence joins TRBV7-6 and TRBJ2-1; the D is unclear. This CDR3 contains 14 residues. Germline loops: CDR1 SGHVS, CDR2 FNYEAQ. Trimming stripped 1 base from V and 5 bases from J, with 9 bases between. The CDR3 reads CASSLGSRDNEQFF. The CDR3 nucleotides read TGTGCCAGCAGCTTAGGAAGCCGGGACAATGAGCAGTTCTTC.

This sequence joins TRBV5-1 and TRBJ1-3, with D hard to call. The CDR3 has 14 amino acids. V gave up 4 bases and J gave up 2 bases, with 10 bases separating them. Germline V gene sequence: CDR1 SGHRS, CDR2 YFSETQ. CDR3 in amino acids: CASSAVYPGNTIYF. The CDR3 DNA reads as TGCGCCAGCAGCGCGGTCTACCCTGGAAACACCATATATTTT.

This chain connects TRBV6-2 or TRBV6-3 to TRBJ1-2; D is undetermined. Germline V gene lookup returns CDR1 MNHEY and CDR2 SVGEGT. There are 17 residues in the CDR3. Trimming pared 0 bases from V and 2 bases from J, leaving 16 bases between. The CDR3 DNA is TGTGCCAGCAGTTACTCTACCCGATGGGGAGAGAACTATGGCTACACCTTC. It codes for CASSYSTRWGENYGYTF.

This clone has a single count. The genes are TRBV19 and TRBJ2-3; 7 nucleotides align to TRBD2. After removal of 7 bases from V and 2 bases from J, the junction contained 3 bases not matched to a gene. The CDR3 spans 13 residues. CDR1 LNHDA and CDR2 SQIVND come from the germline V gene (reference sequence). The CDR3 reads CASNGGITDTQYF. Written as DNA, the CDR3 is TGTGCCAGTAACGGGGGGATCACAGATACGCAGTATTTT.